In its sample, the clone carrying this T cell receptor beta chain was seen many times. Its antigen is still unknown. V lost 3 bases and J 4 bases, leaving 9 bases between the germline ends. The CDR3 sequence is 13 residues long. This sample was taken from a study of identical twins. Overall study findings and caveats: Beta clonotypes that were abundant in cord blood contained fewer insertions, a pattern absent from memory repertoires.

Unique molecular identifiers were present on the cDNA, and a universal primer site came from template switching. TCRdb recomputed calls from the 5' RACE reads with MiXCR, one row per CDR3 protein. The data hold 200,000 to 250,000 distinct CDR3 sequences, with 7.5% observed a single time. These same data were also listed under a study on yellow fever vaccine responses in identical twins. In that study: Twins reportedly had a vaccine T cell response that seemed partly convergent, partly personalized.

This receptor was taken from a woman aged 18-29 years in good health. The sample taken for sequencing was CD8+ T cells sorted from blood. The chain combines TRBV12-3 or TRBV12-4 with TRBJ1-2; D not certain. CDR3 residues: CASSFLSSYGYTF. The CDR3 nucleotides are TGTGCCAGCAGTTTCTTGTCAAGCTATGGCTACACCTTC.